The clone carrying this T cell receptor beta chain has more than one count but fewer than ten. Its cognate antigen is unknown. The data originate from a study of response to subunit inactivated influenza vaccine. General observations from the study: It was suggested by the authors that few new T cells are recruited by each seasonal influenza vaccination.

Germline V gene lookup returns CDR1 SGHRS and CDR2 YFSETQ. The CDR3 has 14 amino acids. Trimming took off 4 bases at V and 0 bases at J, with 8 bases between the two ends. TCRdb re-called the RT-PCR reads with MiXCR, one entry per CDR3 protein. This sample carries about 700,000 distinct CDR3 sequences, 15% to 17% of them seen once, and the ten largest clones take around a tenth. Sequenced material: PBMCs from blood, taken less than 13 days after vaccination. The origin of this receptor is a man in his fifties who received an inactivated influenza vaccine. The chain is built from TRBV5-1 and TRBJ2-4; perhaps TRBD1 as D (6 bases). This CDR3 reads CASSPTGAKNIQYF. The CDR3 DNA is TGCGCCAGCAGCCCGACAGGAGCCAAAAACATTCAGTACTTC.